The source of this TCR beta chain is a study of blood T cell repertoires in COVID-19. Turning to the study itself: The United States, Italy and Spain were the sources of the acute and convalescent COVID-19 samples. The analysed material was cDNA or gDNA that came from T cells, B-cell-depleted T cells, or PBMCs.

Sequencing used immunoSEQ multiplex PCR; TCRdb keeps in-frame clones, though not all of them. The repertoire includes 170,000 or so clones, around nine tenths of them detected once, and 0.55% to 0.6% sits in the top ten. CDR1 SNHLY and CDR2 FYNNEI come from the germline V gene. The J segment lost 6 bases and the V segment lost 8 bases, leaving 7 bases of the junction unmatched. The CDR3 is 13 residues long. Patients in Seattle were enrolled during active infection, then followed longitudinally. This clone was counted a single time. Sequenced sample: peripheral blood. The receptor was derived from a man aged 55 to 70 with COVID-19, enrolled during active disease. This chain joins TRBV2 and TRBJ2-3; 8 nucleotides align to TRBD2. CDR3 bases: TGTGCCAGCGACCGCCGGACTAGCGATACGCAGTATTTT. It specifies CASDRRTSDTQYF.